This T cell receptor (beta chain) was found in a study of PD-L1 blockade in urothelial cancer. Study as a whole: Patients took up atezolizumab in the mid-2010s at 1,200 mg intravenously every 3 weeks. Blood was tested 3 weeks (second dose) and 6 weeks into treatment. Patients previously received 0 to 3 chemotherapy regimens.

Every PCR received spiked-in synthetic TCR analog templates. The table came from immunoSEQ multiplex PCR; TCRdb's copy has only in-frame clones and leaves some out. Of roughly 100,000 clones listed, around 78% were seen once; the top ten hold approximately 8.4%. Trimming took 3 bases from V and 9 from J; bases not matched to a gene: 4. Germline V CDR1 and CDR2: MNHEY, SMNVEV (reference sequence). CDR3 length equals 13 residues. Noted time point: peripheral blood 6 weeks after treatment start. The rearrangement uses TRBV27 and TRBJ2-1; 8 bases are shared with TRBD1. The source material was PBMCs, sampled around atezolizumab (anti-PD-L1) treatment. The receptor comes from a man aged 65 to 85 with urothelial cancer. CDR3 residues: CASSFPGGFEQFF. The CDR3 DNA is TGTGCCAGCAGTTTCCCAGGGGGCTTTGAGCAGTTCTTC.